The rows below give T cell receptor beta chains drawn from one sample of a study of CD8+CD57+ T cells in acquired aplastic anemia. One entry per CDR3 protein, called by TCRdb with MiXCR from the reads. The sample includes roughly 200,000 distinct CDR3 sequences, 63% of them seen just once. The source material was sorted CD4+, CD8+, or CD8+CD57+ T cells (not recorded which) from PBMCs. The receptors originated from a human donor with aplastic anemia. Each CDR3 is given with its conserved first and last residue. The order of the fields is clone size, V gene, J gene, D gene, CDR3 length, CDR3 DNA, CDR3 protein. The D gene is left open where the match is weak. Where a row states a size, it is once, few, many or the class of an expanded clone; other rows omit it.

>.|TRBV2|TRBJ2-7|.|11
TGTGCCAGCCGTAGCTCATACGAGCAGAACTTC
CASRSSYEQNF
>few|TRBV20-1|TRBJ2-5|TRBD2|14
TGCAGTGCTACTAGCGGGGGAGGAGGAGAGACCCAGTACTTC
CSATSGGGGETQYF
>many|TRBV24-1|TRBJ2-3|.|12
TGTGCCACCAGTGATTTGGACGATACGCAGTATTTT
CATSDLDDTQYF
>.|TRBV5-4|TRBJ1-1|TRBD1|15
TGTGCCAGCAGACCCGGACAGGGAGATTCTCTGGAGGCTTTCTTT
CASRPGQGDSLEAFF
>few|TRBV10-3|TRBJ1-1|TRBD1|14
TGTGCCATCAGTCTCCAGGGGGCTGATACTGAAGCTTTCTTT
CAISLQGADTEAFF
>many|TRBV19|TRBJ1-4|TRBD1|15
TGTGCCAGTACCACCCATCCGGGACAGAAAGAAAAACTGTTTTTT
CASTTHPGQKEKLFF
>.|TRBV15|TRBJ2-7|TRBD1|15
TGTGCCACCAGCAGGACGACAGGGAGCTCCTACGAGCAGTACTTC
CATSRTTGSSYEQYF
>.|TRBV7-3|TRBJ2-5|.|13
TGTGCCAGCAGCCTTAACCTCCCAGAGACCCAGTACTTC
CASSLNLPETQYF
>.|TRBV19|TRBJ2-7|.|10
TGTGCCAGTAGCCAGGGGCGGGAGTACTTC
CASSQGREYF
>many|TRBV19|TRBJ2-1|.|13
TGTGCCAGTAGTATGGCCTTATCGGGCATGCTGTTCTTC
CASSMALSGMLFF
>.|TRBV2|TRBJ2-5|.|14
TGTGCCAGCAGAAAACAGGGAGTCCGGGAGACCCAGTACTTC
CASRKQGVRETQYF
>.|TRBV10-1|TRBJ1-1|TRBD1|14
TGCGCCAGCAGTGGTTATCGGGACAGGCCTGAAGCTTTCTTT
CASSGYRDRPEAFF
>.|TRBV7-3|TRBJ2-3|.|15
TGTGCCAGCAGCCAGCGGTCCGCACGCACAGATACGCAGTATTTT
CASSQRSARTDTQYF
>.|TRBV14|TRBJ1-1|.|15
TGTGCCAGCAGCCAAGTGGCAGGGGTGAACACTGAAGCTTTCTTT
CASSQVAGVNTEAFF
>.|TRBV15|TRBJ2-5|.|13
TGTGCCACCAGCAGACGAGGATTTGAGACCCAGTACTTC
CATSRRGFETQYF
>.|TRBV20-1|TRBJ2-1|.|11
TGCAGTGCTAGAGTGCTCGATGAGCAGTTCTTC
CSARVLDEQFF
>.|TRBV5-1|TRBJ1-1|.|16
TGCGCCAGCAGTTACAGGAACACCGGGGGTTACACTGAAGCTTTCTTT
CASSYRNTGGYTEAFF
>.|TRBV7-9|TRBJ2-3|TRBD2|15
TGTGCCAGCAGCTCGCTAGCGGGGGGTTCAGATACGCAGTATTTT
CASSSLAGGSDTQYF
>.|TRBV9|TRBJ1-2|.|13
TGTGCCAGCAGCGTAGAGGGTGCCTATGGCTACACCTTC
CASSVEGAYGYTF
>.|TRBV7-2|TRBJ1-3|.|15
TGTGCCAGCAGCGAACAGGACAGCTCTGGAAACACCATATATTTT
CASSEQDSSGNTIYF
>.|TRBV2|TRBJ2-7|TRBD2|15
TGTGCCAGCAGTGTGGCGGCTAGCGGTCCCTACGAGCAGTACTTC
CASSVAASGPYEQYF
>.|TRBV7-9|TRBJ2-7|TRBD2|15
TGTGCCAGTAGTTGGAGCGGGGGGGCACCCTACGAGCAGTACTTC
CASSWSGGAPYEQYF
>.|TRBV19|TRBJ1-5|.|14
TGTGCCAGTATGAGTGACAATAGCAATCAGCCCCAGCATTTT
CASMSDNSNQPQHF
>few|TRBV15|TRBJ2-5|TRBD1|18
TGTGCCACCAGCAGAGTGTGGACAGGAGAGAGGGACCAAGAGACCCAGTACTTC
CATSRVWTGERDQETQYF
>.|TRBV12-3/TRBV12-4|TRBJ2-3|.|13
TGTGCCAGCAGTTATGGACTTACAGATACGCAGTATTTT
CASSYGLTDTQYF
>.|TRBV29-1|TRBJ1-1|.|14
TGCAGCGCCTCCCTGGGGACCCCGAACACTGAAGCTTTCTTT
CSASLGTPNTEAFF
>.|TRBV19|TRBJ2-2|TRBD2|17
TGTGCCAGTAGTAATCCAGCGGGAGTCGTATTTACCGGGGAGCTGTTTTTT
CASSNPAGVVFTGELFF
>.|TRBV19|TRBJ1-1|.|11
TGTGCCAGTAGTATCAAGGTAGTAGCTTTCTTT
CASSIKVVAFF
>.|TRBV30|TRBJ1-1|.|15
TGTGCCTGGAGTGTACGGGGCAGCTTGAACACTGAAGCTTTCTTT
CAWSVRGSLNTEAFF
>.|TRBV10-3|TRBJ1-2|.|15
TGTGCCATCAGTGAGAGTTTAGGAGGGGTATATGGCTACACCTTC
CAISESLGGVYGYTF
>.|TRBV7-8|TRBJ1-1|.|14
TGTGCCAGAAGCTTATCTGTAAAGAACACTGAAGCTTTCTTT
CARSLSVKNTEAFF